The TCR beta chain under discussion was sequenced for a study of CD8+ T cells in alopecia areata. The wider study: Treated individuals took tofacitinib by mouth, 5 to 10 mg twice daily.

A note on this clone: Its antigen is still unknown.

Study-wide findings and caveats: Scalp sequencing captures resident alphabeta T cells of normal skin too. On tofacitinib, scalp clonality and expanded CD8+ clones among top 100 fell significantly.

Treatment in this sample: oral pan-JAK inhibitor, 5-10 mg twice daily. Collection of lesional scalp punch biopsies and peripheral blood was performed in alopecia areata patients. Extracted from the samples, RNA was reverse transcribed into cDNA to serve as the sequencing template. The repertoire was sequenced with immunoSEQ multiplex PCR; TCRdb's copy has only in-frame clones and lacks some. The table records roughly 73,000 clones, around 29% of them present only once. The CDR3 runs 13 residues. Germline lookup yields CDR1 SGDLS and CDR2 YYNGEE. V was clipped by 3 bases and J by 2 bases, with 6 bases between them.

V and J are TRBV9 and TRBJ1-3; D ambiguous. The specimen was CD8+ T cells sorted from blood, collected at week 4, from a patient treated with tofacitinib. The source of this sequence is a human donor with alopecia areata. This CDR3 is CASSAGTGNTIYF. The CDR3 bases are TGTGCCAGCAGCGCCGGAACTGGAAACACCATATATTTT. Looking up the rest from reference TRBV9 and TRBJ1-3 gives the full variable domain: DSGVTQTPKHLITATGQRVTLRCSPRSGDLSVYWYQQSLDQGLQFLIQYYNGEERAKGNILERFSAQQFPDLHSELNLSSLELGDSALYFCASSAGTGNTIYFGEGSWLTVV.